The 31 T cell receptor beta chains presented below share a single source sample, sequenced in a study of blood T cell repertoires in COVID-19 (dated by TCRdb to about 2020). The library was prepared using the immunoSEQ multiplex PCR assay. TCRdb took this table from immuneACCESS and kept in-frame rearrangements with V and J called. Such tables lack part of the clones; where checked against another copy, unresolved V genes explain under half of the gap, and the rest is unexplained. The sample includes approximately 300,000 clones, with about 87% observed a single time. The biggest ten clones account for about 5% of the sample. The material sequenced was PBMCs or T cells enriched from blood (not recorded which). Receptor source: a woman in her 30s who had recovered from COVID-19.

The V gene is TRBV19, the J gene TRBJ1-6; 9 bases agree with TRBD1. Germline V lookup: CDR1 LNHDA, CDR2 SQIVND (reference sequence). The V segment lost 9 bases and the J segment 6 bases; nucleotides outside the gene matches: 9. The CDR3 sequence is 15 residues long. The CDR3 sequence is CASSLRDRVNSPLHF. The CDR3 DNA is TGTGCCAGCAGCTTGAGGGACAGGGTTAATTCACCCCTCCACTTT.

This clone was seen a few times. The CDR3 region is CASWGGRNTEAFF. In DNA form, the CDR3 reads TGTGCCAGCTGGGGAGGTAGGAACACTGAAGCTTTCTTT. This chain joins TRBV18 and TRBJ1-1; no definite D call. Deletions cut 7 bases from V and 1 base from J, with 10 bases between. In germline, CDR1 is KGHSH, CDR2 LQKENI. The CDR3 loop spans 13 amino acids.

V gene TRBV30 combines with J gene TRBJ2-1; D ambiguous. Germline V gene lookup returns CDR1 GTSNPN and CDR2 SVGIG (reference sequence). Trimming shortened V by 2 bases and J by 0 bases, and 8 bases separated the two germline ends. CDR3 length: 14 residues. The CDR3 sequence is CAWSWAASYNEQFF. The CDR3 coding sequence is TGTGCCTGGAGTTGGGCAGCCTCCTACAATGAGCAGTTCTTC.

The chain is built from TRBV11-2 and TRBJ1-4, with 7 nucleotides matching TRBD1. This CDR3 has 15 amino acids. Germline assignment: CDR1 SGHAT and CDR2 FQNNGV. The V segment lost 1 base and the J segment 7 bases; nucleotides outside the gene matches: 6. CDR3 loop: CASSLGGQPTEKLFF. CDR3 in DNA: TGTGCCAGCAGCTTAGGGGGACAGCCTACTGAAAAACTGTTTTTT.

This clone occurred a few times. This rearrangement joins TRBV4-2 to TRBJ2-7, with D possibly being TRBD1 (5 bases). CDR1 LGHNA and CDR2 YNFKEQ come from the germline V gene. This CDR3 comprises 14 residues. Trimming pared 1 base from V and 1 base from J, leaving 8 bases between. The CDR3 DNA reads as TGTGCCAGCAGCCAAGTGTCAGGGTCCTACGAGCAGTACTTC. It codes for CASSQVSGSYEQYF.

The rearrangement uses TRBV27 and TRBJ2-3; the D gene is possibly TRBD2 (6 bases). Looked up from germline, CDR1 is MNHEY and CDR2 is SMNVEV (reference sequence). The CDR3 has 16 residues. Trimming shortened V by 4 bases and J by 2 bases, and 16 bases separated the two germline ends. CDR3 in DNA: TGTGCCAGCAGTTCCCCCGGGGGAAGAGTCACAGATACGCAGTATTTT. It specifies CASSSPGGRVTDTQYF.

The chain joins TRBV18 to TRBJ2-7, with D hard to call. The CDR3 runs 13 residues. The V end was cut by 0 bases, the J end by 4 bases, with 7 bases between. In germline, CDR1 is KGHSH, CDR2 LQKENI. The chain's CDR3 is CASSPPSDYEQYF. As DNA, the CDR3 is TGTGCCAGCTCACCACCCTCAGATTACGAGCAGTACTTC. Full variable domain (rest looked up from reference TRBV18 and TRBJ2-7): NAGVMQNPRHLVRRRGQEARLRCSPMKGHSHVYWYRQLPEEGLKFMVYLQKENIIDESGMPKERFSAEFPKEGPSILRIQQVVRGDSAAYFCASSPPSDYEQYFGPGTRLTVT.

The rearrangement links TRBV6-6 to TRBJ1-6, with D possibly matching TRBD1 (5 bases). The CDR3 has 15 amino acids. Trimming pared 0 bases from V and 7 bases from J, leaving 10 bases between. Germline V gives CDR1 MNHNY, CDR2 SVGAGI (reference sequence). The CDR3 coding sequence is TGTGCCAGCAGTTACTCGGAGACAGAGAATTCACCCCTCCACTTT. Protein sequence: CASSYSETENSPLHF.

Note on this clone: Additional DNA sequences in this sample encode the identical CDR3. The gene calls are TRBV19 and TRBJ2-1, with a possible D match to TRBD1 (6 bases). The CDR3 covers 15 residues. Germline CDR1 reads LNHDA; CDR2 reads SQIVND (reference sequence). V was cut by 6 bases and J by 0 bases, with 12 bases left in between. This CDR3 reads CASSKTGSSYNEQFF. The CDR3 bases are TGTGCCAGTAGCAAGACAGGTAGCTCCTACAATGAGCAGTTCTTC. The full variable domain, its missing parts supplied by reference TRBV19 and TRBJ2-1, is DGGITQSPKYLFRKEGQNVTLSCEQNLNHDAMYWYRQDPGQGLRLIYYSQIVNDFQKGDIAEGYSVSREKKESFPLTVTSAQKNPTAFYLCASSKTGSSYNEQFFGPGTRLTVL.

This rearrangement joins TRBV30 to TRBJ1-2; 9 bases are a match to TRBD1. The CDR3 is 12 amino acids. Per germline, CDR1 GTSNPN and CDR2 SVGIG (reference sequence). The V gene end was trimmed by 5 bases and the J gene end by 6 bases; junction bases not matched to a gene: 4. CDR3 DNA: TGTGCCTGGGGACAGGGGTATGATGGCTACACCTTC. Translating gives CAWGQGYDGYTF.

The V gene is TRBV24-1, the J gene TRBJ1-2, with no clear D. CDR3 length equals 14 residues. Germline V gene lookup returns CDR1 KGHDR and CDR2 SFDVKD. V gave up 1 base and J gave up 5 bases, with 10 bases separating them. The CDR3 sequence is CATSDLSRNYGYTF. As DNA, the CDR3 is TGTGCCACCAGTGATTTAAGCAGGAATTATGGCTACACCTTC.

This clone was counted a single time. The chain links TRBV21-1 to TRBJ2-6; the table names TRBD1, a call not compared with the DNA. TRBV21-1 is termed a pseudogene. This CDR3 is built from 16 residues. CDR3 sequence (DNA): TGTGCCAGTATCCGGGACAGGGCAGACGGGGCCAACGTCCTGACTTTC. The encoded protein is CASIRDRADGANVLTF.

This rearrangement joins TRBV4-1 to TRBJ2-7, with D possibly being TRBD2 (6 bases). The CDR3 consists of 14 residues. Trimming pared 0 bases from V and 4 bases from J, leaving 10 bases between. Germline V lookup: CDR1 MGHRA, CDR2 YSYEKL. The CDR3 DNA reads as TGCGCCAGCAGCCAAGATGGAGGGGCGTACGAGCAGTACTTC. It codes for CASSQDGGAYEQYF.

This rearrangement joins TRBV27 to TRBJ1-1, with TRBD1 identical over 9 bases. The CDR3 sequence is 16 residues long. Germline assignment: CDR1 MNHEY and CDR2 SMNVEV (reference sequence). Trimming cost V 4 bases and J 3 bases; bases outside gene matches: 9. In DNA, the CDR3 is TGTGCCAGCAGTTCAGTGATACAGGGGGCTCACACTGAAGCTTTCTTT. Translating gives CASSSVIQGAHTEAFF.

The rearrangement links TRBV24-1 to TRBJ2-1, with D unclear. Germline CDR1 KGHDR, CDR2 SFDVKD. V gave up 3 bases and J gave up 2 bases, with 10 bases separating them. The CDR3 runs 15 residues. The CDR3, as DNA: TGTGCCACCAGTGATCCCGGGTTGGCCTACAATGAGCAGTTCTTC. This translates into CATSDPGLAYNEQFF.

V gene TRBV5-1 combines with J gene TRBJ1-2, with D hard to call. The CDR3 covers 14 residues. Germline CDR1 is SGHRS and CDR2 is YFSETQ. The V end was cut by 0 bases, the J end by 2 bases, with 8 bases between. In DNA, the CDR3 is TGCGCCAGCAGCTTGGAAACAGCAAACTATGGCTACACCTTC. It translates to CASSLETANYGYTF.

This clone occurred once. The genes are TRBV6-5 and TRBJ1-1; D uncertain. The germline V and J ends were trimmed by 0 bases and 5 bases, with 7 bases remaining between them. CDR3 length: 13 amino acids. CDR1 MNHEY and CDR2 SVGAGI come from the germline V gene. In DNA form, the CDR3 reads TGTGCCAGCAGTTACTCTTTCTTTACTGAAGCTTTCTTT. Its protein is CASSYSFFTEAFF.

The chain is built from TRBV7-9 and TRBJ2-3; TRBD1 is a possible D gene (6 bases). This CDR3 has 16 residues. Trimming took 1 base from V and 6 from J, leaving 17 bases between them. CDR1 SEHNR and CDR2 FQNEAQ come from the germline V gene (reference sequence). CDR3 sequence reads: CASSLGVGAGGDTQYF. The CDR3 DNA follows: TGTGCCAGCAGCTTAGGTGTGGGGGCTGGGGGTGATACGCAGTATTTT.

The chain has TRBV6-2 or TRBV6-3 and TRBJ2-5; 10 positions agree with TRBD1. The CDR3 is made up of 17 amino acids. Per the germline V gene, CDR1 is MNHEY and CDR2 is SVGEGT. V lost 4 bases to trimming and J lost 4 bases; unmatched junction nucleotides: 12. CDR3: CASSSSRDRGGRETQYF. CDR3 nucleotide sequence: TGTGCCAGCAGTTCGTCCCGGGACAGGGGAGGTAGAGAGACCCAGTACTTC.

The chain is built from TRBV19 and TRBJ1-2, with TRBD1 matching 10 bases. From germline, CDR1 is LNHDA and CDR2 SQIVND (reference sequence). The CDR3 spans 16 residues. V shed 7 bases and J 5 bases; nucleotides not matched to a gene: 13. The CDR3 reads CASNLRPGQGLYGYTF. CDR3 in DNA: TGTGCCAGTAATCTAAGACCGGGACAGGGGTTGTATGGCTACACCTTC.

CDR3 sequence: CASSKDSGPPNEQFF. In DNA, the CDR3 is TGCGCCAGCAGCAAGGATAGCGGGCCACCCAATGAGCAGTTCTTC. The chain carries TRBV5-1 and TRBJ2-1; 7 bases are shared with TRBD2. J gave up 6 bases and V 4 bases, and 10 bases lay outside the gene matches. The CDR3 consists of 15 residues. Germline CDR1 is SGHRS and CDR2 is YFSETQ.

The DNA of the CDR3 is TGTGCCAGCAACTATGACGGTCAAAACTATGGCTACACCTTC. Translating it yields CASNYDGQNYGYTF. The chain couples TRBV5-4 to TRBJ1-2, with D unresolved. CDR3 size: 14 residues. Trimming removed 6 bases from V and 2 bases from J, with 14 bases in between. Germline V gene data show CDR1 as SGHNT and CDR2 as YYREEE (reference sequence).

The chain recombines TRBV3-1 (or the pseudogene TRBV3-2) with TRBJ2-2; D call uncertain. This CDR3 spans 14 amino acids. V was trimmed by 0 bases and J by 6 bases, leaving 8 bases between them. Germline V lookup: CDR1 LGHDT, CDR2 YNNKEL (reference sequence). The CDR3 sequence: CASSQDPSPGELFF. The DNA of the CDR3 is TGTGCCAGCAGCCAAGACCCGTCTCCCGGGGAGCTGTTTTTT.

J is TRBJ2-6 and V is TRBV14; TRBD2 is a possible D gene (7 bases). Trimming shortened V by 4 bases and J by 0 bases, and 25 bases separated the two germline ends. The length of the CDR3 is 21 residues. Germline V gives CDR1 SGHDN, CDR2 FVKESK. The CDR3 nucleotides read TGTGCCAGCAGCCCGATATGGCCACTGCGGGGGCGCCGCTCTGGGGCCAACGTCCTGACTTTC. It yields the protein CASSPIWPLRGRRSGANVLTF.

This chain links TRBV5-6 with TRBJ2-3, with D possibly matching TRBD1 (5 bases). Trimming stripped 2 bases from V and 0 bases from J, with 16 bases between. This CDR3 has 17 residues. CDR1 SGHDT and CDR2 YYEEEE come from the germline V gene. The CDR3 region is CASSFGRVSVSTDTQYF. In DNA form, the CDR3 reads TGTGCCAGCAGCTTTGGCAGGGTATCAGTCAGCACAGATACGCAGTATTTT.

This chain connects TRBV6-1 to TRBJ2-7; TRBD2 matches 10 bases. Germline trimming cut 2 bases from V and 3 bases from J; bases unmatched to any gene: 4. This CDR3 has 15 residues. In germline, CDR1 is MNHNS, CDR2 SASEGT. For the CDR3, the DNA is TGTGCCAGCAGTGAAACAGCGGGGGGGAACTACGAGCAGTACTTC. It specifies CASSETAGGNYEQYF.

The chain uses TRBV18 and TRBJ1-6; no reliable D call. The CDR3 has 14 amino acids. Germline loops: CDR1 KGHSH, CDR2 LQKENI. V was trimmed by 6 bases and J by 8 bases, leaving 14 bases between them. CDR3 region: CASSPIKRDSPLHF. CDR3 DNA: TGTGCCAGCTCCCCTATTAAACGAGATTCACCCCTCCACTTT. Based on the CDR3 plus reference TRBV18 and TRBJ1-6, the full variable domain is NAGVMQNPRHLVRRRGQEARLRCSPMKGHSHVYWYRQLPEEGLKFMVYLQKENIIDESGMPKERFSAEFPKEGPSILRIQQVVRGDSAAYFCASSPIKRDSPLHFGNGTRLTVT.

The chain joins TRBV9 to TRBJ1-2, with 9 nucleotides matching TRBD1. J lost 8 bases, V lost 3 bases, and 8 bases had no gene match. CDR1 is SGDLS and CDR2 is YYNGEE in the germline V gene. The CDR3 has 14 residues. For the CDR3, the DNA is TGTGCCAGCAGCGCCCGGACAGGGGCTAGAGGCTACACCTTC. Translating gives CASSARTGARGYTF.

CDR3 region: CASSPPLTGGNEQYF. CDR3 coding DNA: TGTGCCAGCAGCCCTCCTCTGACAGGGGGCAACGAGCAGTACTTC. The chain recombines TRBV28 with TRBJ2-7; 10 bases fit TRBD1. Germline values: CDR1 MDHEN, CDR2 SYDVKM. The V segment lost 6 bases and the J segment 5 bases; nucleotides outside the gene matches: 10. This CDR3 spans 15 amino acids.

A note on this clone: One end of the junction is discordant with germline, which a read error may explain. The CDR3 sequence is CASSSRLQGVVF. The CDR3 nucleotides read TGTGCCAGCAGTTCTCGGCTACAGGGGGTCGTCTTC. The chain combines TRBV12-3 or TRBV12-4 with TRBJ1-2, with TRBD1 matching 8 bases. There are 12 residues in the CDR3.

The rearrangement joins TRBV14 to TRBJ2-7; D unclear. This CDR3 has 13 amino acids. Germline V gene data show CDR1 as SGHDN and CDR2 as FVKESK. V shed 4 bases and J shed 5 bases, with 12 bases lying between them. CDR3 nucleotides: TGTGCCAGCAGCCCTCGTATCGGTAACGAGCAGTACTTC. Protein product: CASSPRIGNEQYF.